A selection of T cell receptor beta chains follows, all from one sample in a study of regulatory T cells in long-lasting Graves disease. TCRdb used MiXCR to reprocess the multiplex PCR reads, holding one entry per CDR3 protein. The table records approximately 230,000 distinct CDR3 sequences, about 17% of them present only once. The sequencing here drew on peripheral blood mononuclear cells (PBMCs), taken at new diagnosis, from a patient treated with antithyroid drugs. The receptors were gathered from a female donor with Graves disease. CDR3s include the opening cysteine and the closing phenylalanine or tryptophan. The D gene is left open where the match is weak. Some rows have no size entry. The others give once, few or many, or a class for an expanded clone.

J gene,V gene,clone size,D gene,CDR3 DNA,CDR3 protein
TRBJ2-2,TRBV12-3/TRBV12-4,-,TRBD1,TGTGCCAGCAGTTCTACCGGGACAGGGAACACCGGGGAGCTGTTTTTT,CASSSTGTGNTGELFF
TRBJ2-1,TRBV7-8,-,TRBD1,TGCGCCAGCAGCCAAGACAGGGGAAACAATGAGCAGTTCTTC,CASSQDRGNNEQFF
TRBJ1-1,TRBV19,many,-,TGTGCCAGTAGTATCGGACAGCGCCTTGGGACTGAAGCTTTCTTT,CASSIGQRLGTEAFF
TRBJ2-1,TRBV9,many,-,TGTGCCAGCAGTCCCGGGACTCGTTACAATGAGCAGTTCTTC,CASSPGTRYNEQFF
TRBJ2-1,TRBV7-2,-,TRBD2,TGTGCCAGCGATCCGGGACTAGCGGGAGGTCGGGCTCTGAATGAGCAGTTCTTC,CASDPGLAGGRALNEQFF
TRBJ2-3,TRBV20-1,many,TRBD2,TGCAGTGCTCCACCTAGCGGCCATATCCCAGATACGCAGTATTTT,CSAPPSGHIPDTQYF
TRBJ2-1,TRBV5-6,many,TRBD2,TGTGCCAGCAGGGGGACTAGCGGGACCCCGGGGGCTTACAATGAGCAGTTCTTC,CASRGTSGTPGAYNEQFF
TRBJ2-5,TRBV10-2,many,TRBD2,TGCGCCAGCAGTGAGGAGCGGGAGGACGTAGAGACCCAGTACTTC,CASSEEREDVETQYF
TRBJ2-3,TRBV6-4,many,TRBD1,TGTGCCAGCAGTTACTTACAAGGGGGCGGCACAGATACGCAGTATTTT,CASSYLQGGGTDTQYF
TRBJ2-7,TRBV20-1,medium-sized,TRBD2,TGCAGTGCTAGAGATAGCGGGTCCGCCTACGAGCAGTACTTC,CSARDSGSAYEQYF
TRBJ2-1,TRBV7-2,many,-,TGTGCCAGCAGCTTAGGGGGATTCGATGAGCAGTTCTTC,CASSLGGFDEQFF
TRBJ1-4,TRBV30,few,-,TGTGCCTGGAGTGTACGGTATAGGGGGAATGAAAAACTGTTTTTT,CAWSVRYRGNEKLFF
TRBJ2-7,TRBV10-3,many,TRBD2,TGTGCCATCAGGGGGACTAGTACAGACATCGAGCAGTACTTC,CAIRGTSTDIEQYF
TRBJ2-3,TRBV3-1,-,TRBD2,TGTGCCAGCAGCCGAAATAGCGGGAGCCCAGATACGCAGTATTTT,CASSRNSGSPDTQYF
TRBJ2-7,TRBV28,many,-,TGTGGCGTCCAAGGGAGCTCATCGAAGGACGAGCAGTACTTC,CGVQGSSSKDEQYF
TRBJ2-1,TRBV12-3/TRBV12-4,many,TRBD2,TGTGCCAGCAGTAACGGACTAGCGGTATACAATGAGCAGTTCTTC,CASSNGLAVYNEQFF
TRBJ2-7,TRBV6-2/TRBV6-3,many,-,TGTGCCAGCGGCCGGGACTTCTCCTACGAGCAGTACTTC,CASGRDFSYEQYF
TRBJ2-7,TRBV7-9,-,-,TGTGCCAGCAGCTGGGGGAAAAAATCCTACGAGCAGTACTTC,CASSWGKKSYEQYF
TRBJ1-2,TRBV19,many,TRBD1,TGTGCCAGTAGTAGATACGGGACAGGGCTTGGGAGCTACACCTTC,CASSRYGTGLGSYTF
TRBJ2-1,TRBV28,-,-,TGTGCCAGCAGTTTATACAGCGGATCCGGCAATGAGCAGTTCTTC,CASSLYSGSGNEQFF
TRBJ1-2,TRBV7-2,many,-,TGTGCCAGCAGCTTAGTTCTTACAGGAGAAAGGGCCTTCTATGGCTACACCTTC,CASSLVLTGERAFYGYTF
TRBJ2-5,TRBV25-1,-,-,TGTGCCAGCAGTGACACCTTAGGTGGAGAGACCCAGTACTTC,CASSDTLGGETQYF
TRBJ2-7,TRBV6-4,few,-,TGTGCCAGCAACAAGCAGTACTTC,CASNKQYF
TRBJ2-3,TRBV2,many,-,TGTGCCAGCACCCAAACCCCTAGCACAGATACGCAGTATTTT,CASTQTPSTDTQYF
TRBJ2-2,TRBV12-3/TRBV12-4,many,-,TGTGCCAGCAGGAACCACCACAGCCCAGTCGTGAGGAGGGAGCTGTTTTTT,CASRNHHSPVVRRELFF
TRBJ1-4,TRBV30,few,-,TGTGCCTGCGCTGGGGTTAATGAAAAACTGTTTTTT,CACAGVNEKLFF
TRBJ2-3,TRBV6-2/TRBV6-3,many,TRBD2,TGTGCCAGCGAAACGACTAGCGGGAGACGGGCAGATACGCAGTATTTT,CASETTSGRRADTQYF
TRBJ2-3,TRBV19,many,TRBD2,TGTGCCAGTAGTATTTATAGCGGGAGGGCCGTGGATACGCAGTATTTT,CASSIYSGRAVDTQYF
TRBJ1-2,TRBV28,few,-,TGTGCCAGCAGGATTCTCGGGACAAGCTATGGCTACGCCTTC,CASRILGTSYGYAF
TRBJ2-6,TRBV4-1,-,-,TGCGCCAGCAGCCAGAGACCAGGGATCTCTGGGGCCAACGTCCTGACTTTC,CASSQRPGISGANVLTF